The entry below gives a single TCR beta chain sequence along with its context. There are 14 residues in the CDR3. V was pared by 0 bases and J by 3 bases, with 6 bases between. Germline CDR1 and CDR2: SEHNR and FQNEAQ (reference sequence). Those enrolled, adults aged about 18 to 89 years, came from 24 US areas. Cohorts were based on clinical histories the participants reported. The protocol was immunoSEQ multiplex PCR, while the TCRdb copy is restricted to in-frame clones and leaves out a portion. The sample shows roughly 160,000 clones, roughly 84% of them seen only once. The data derive from a study of blood T cell repertoires in COVID-19.

Sequencing used PBMCs or T cells enriched from blood (not recorded which). V is TRBV7-9 and J is TRBJ1-5; D is unclear. The receptor's source is a man between 60 and 75 years old who had recovered from COVID-19. Written as DNA, the CDR3 is TGTGCCAGCAGCTTAGCGGGCACCAATCAGCCCCAGCATTTT. It translates to CASSLAGTNQPQHF.